A selection of T cell receptor beta chains follows, all from one sample in a study of shared clonotypes between healthy human individuals. Method: immunoSEQ multiplex PCR; TCRdb's copy keeps in-frame clones and lacks some. The data contain around 2.5 million clones, approximately 94% of them singletons. Sample: naive CD4+ T cells from PBMCs. These receptors were taken from a young man in good health. Some clones in this sample may be carry-over from other donors' samples. Both conserved end residues are part of each CDR3. D genes are given only for firm matches. A row's size may be missing; if present it is once, few, many or a size class.

j_call v_call clone_size d_call cdr3_aa cdr3_nt
TRBJ2-1 TRBV20-1 NA NA CSARGWGEQFF TGCAGTGCTAGGGGTTGGGGTGAGCAGTTCTTC
TRBJ2-7 TRBV9 NA NA CASSVDSGAFLYEQYF TGTGCCAGCAGCGTAGATTCGGGGGCTTTTCTCTACGAGCAGTACTTC
TRBJ2-7 TRBV5-6 NA NA CASSLDRGHWIF TGTGCCAGCAGCTTGGATCGAGGACACTGGATCTTC
TRBJ2-2 TRBV28 once NA CASSSGQTNTGELFF TGTGCCAGCAGTTCAGGACAGACGAACACCGGGGAGCTGTTTTTT
TRBJ1-2 TRBV4-1 NA NA CASSQGVLVNYGYTF TGCGCCAGCAGCCAAGGGGTACTCGTTAACTATGGCTACACCTTC
TRBJ2-7 TRBV28 NA TRBD1 CASHRDRVYSSSYEQYF TGTGCCAGCCACCGGGACAGGGTCTACTCGAGCTCCTACGAGCAGTACTTC
TRBJ1-1 TRBV5-4 once TRBD1 CASSSNKQGRTEAFF TGTGCCAGCAGCTCAAATAAACAGGGGAGAACTGAAGCTTTCTTT
TRBJ2-3 TRBV6-5 NA TRBD2 CASSYEAGAGTQYF TGTGCCAGCAGTTACGAGGCGGGAGCTGGGACGCAGTATTTT
TRBJ1-1 TRBV11-3 NA NA CASSFGPQNTEAFF TGTGCCAGCAGCTTTGGACCCCAGAACACTGAAGCTTTCTTT
TRBJ1-4 TRBV7-8 NA NA CASSAQPGGEKLFF TGTGCCAGCAGCGCCCAACCCGGCGGAGAAAAACTGTTTTTT
TRBJ2-7 TRBV29-1 NA NA CSVSPGITYEQYF TGCAGCGTTTCCCCGGGGATAACCTACGAGCAGTACTTC
TRBJ1-3 TRBV6-5 NA NA CASRLLGTIYF TGTGCCAGCAGATTGCTCGGCACCATATATTTT
TRBJ2-1 TRBV5-1 NA NA CASSLFGTYNEQFF TGCGCCAGCAGCTTATTCGGTACCTACAATGAGCAGTTCTTC
TRBJ2-7 TRBV10-2 NA NA CASSDWGWPYEQYF TGCGCCAGCAGTGACTGGGGGTGGCCCTACGAGCAGTACTTC
TRBJ2-3 TRBV29-1 NA TRBD2 CSAASGSGTDTQYF TGCAGCGCAGCTAGCGGGAGCGGTACAGATACGCAGTATTTT
TRBJ2-7 TRBV7-9 NA NA CASSLEVGSGAYEQYF TGTGCCAGCAGCTTAGAGGTCGGGTCGGGTGCCTACGAGCAGTACTTC
TRBJ2-3 TRBV7-9 NA TRBD1 CARNRGVLPDTQYF TGTGCCAGAAACAGGGGGGTCCTCCCAGATACGCAGTATTTT
TRBJ2-7 TRBV19 NA TRBD1 CASSGRTGVYEQYF TGTGCCAGTAGTGGAAGGACAGGTGTGTACGAGCAGTACTTC
TRBJ1-2 TRBV5-4 once NA CASSFGQLNYGYTF TGTGCCAGCAGCTTCGGACAGCTTAACTATGGCTACACCTTC
TRBJ2-5 TRBV4-1 NA NA CASSHRTNYQETQYF TGCGCCAGCAGCCATAGAACAAACTACCAAGAGACCCAGTACTTC
TRBJ1-1 TRBV7-2 NA NA CASSLHGQGVGAFF TGTGCCAGCAGCCTTCATGGGCAGGGAGTAGGAGCTTTCTTT
TRBJ2-1 TRBV5-1 NA TRBD2 CASSFLVTSGDNEQFF TGCGCCAGCAGCTTCCTTGTGACTAGCGGAGACAATGAGCAGTTCTTC
TRBJ1-2 TRBV21-1 NA NA CASSNFRDTLFYGYTF TGTGCCAGCAGCAATTTCCGGGACACACTATTCTATGGCTACACCTTC
TRBJ2-7 TRBV10-3 NA TRBD2 CAVGTSAYEQYF TGTGCCGTCGGGACTAGCGCCTACGAGCAGTACTTC
TRBJ1-5 TRBV27 NA TRBD1 CASSPNRGYQPQHF TGTGCCAGCAGTCCGAACAGGGGCTATCAGCCCCAGCATTTT
TRBJ1-4 TRBV6-1 NA NA CASSAGGTSREKLFF TGTGCCAGCAGTGCCGGCGGGACATCGAGGGAAAAACTGTTTTTT
TRBJ2-5 TRBV7-2 NA TRBD2 CASSLGTRQETQYF TGTGCCAGCAGCTTAGGGACTAGACAAGAGACCCAGTACTTC
TRBJ2-6 TRBV10-3 NA NA CAISEMGSRGQGANVLTF TGTGCCATCAGTGAGATGGGGAGTAGGGGACAAGGGGCCAACGTCCTGACTTTC
TRBJ1-2 TRBV7-9 NA NA CASSRDSYGYTF TGTGCCAGCAGCCGCGACAGCTATGGCTACACCTTC
TRBJ1-2 TRBV5-1 NA NA CASSLWGGQALTNYGYTF TGCGCCAGCAGCTTGTGGGGCGGGCAGGCGCTCACTAACTATGGCTACACCTTC
TRBJ2-5 TRBV5-1 NA NA CASSFIQETQYF TGCGCCAGCAGCTTCATACAAGAGACCCAGTACTTC
TRBJ1-2 TRBV5-6 few NA CASSLNGRYGYTF TGTGCCAGCAGCTTAAATGGGCGGTATGGCTACACCTTC
TRBJ2-3 TRBV7-2 once NA CASSLLSGGARPDTQYF TGTGCCAGCAGCTTATTGTCCGGGGGCGCCCGGCCAGATACGCAGTATTTT
TRBJ2-5 TRBV10-1 NA NA CASSESSWAGAKETQYF TGCGCCAGCAGTGAGTCGAGCTGGGCGGGGGCCAAAGAGACCCAGTACTTC
TRBJ2-2 TRBV7-3 NA NA CASSLDTSNTGELFF TGTGCCAGCAGTCTGGACACGTCGAACACCGGGGAGCTGTTTTTT
TRBJ1-1 TRBV19 NA TRBD1 CASSQPGQGSGTEAFF TGTGCCAGTAGCCAACCGGGACAGGGATCGGGCACTGAAGCTTTCTTT
TRBJ1-1 TRBV28 NA NA CASDGGWAMNTEAFF TGTGCCAGCGACGGAGGTTGGGCCATGAACACTGAAGCTTTCTTT
TRBJ1-5 TRBV28 NA NA CASTRGGDQPQHF TGTGCCAGCACCCGGGGGGGAGATCAGCCCCAGCATTTT
TRBJ2-7 TRBV7-8 NA TRBD2 CASSLVIGGRGHEQYF TGTGCCAGCAGCTTGGTTATCGGCGGGAGGGGCCACGAGCAGTACTTC
TRBJ1-1 TRBV6-1 NA TRBD1 CASSERLGGNTEAFF TGTGCCAGCAGTGAACGGTTAGGGGGCAACACTGAAGCTTTCTTT
TRBJ1-3 TRBV5-5 NA NA CASSSGSSGNTIYF TGTGCCAGCAGCTCAGGGTCTTCTGGAAACACCATATATTTT
TRBJ2-3 TRBV5-1 NA TRBD2 CASSQGTSGTLDTQYF TGCGCCAGCAGCCAGGGGACTAGCGGGACGTTAGATACGCAGTATTTT
TRBJ2-1 TRBV7-7 NA TRBD2 CASSSGLAGVNEQFF TGTGCCAGCAGCTCGGGACTAGCGGGAGTCAATGAGCAGTTCTTC
TRBJ2-1 TRBV5-1 NA NA CASSLGAISYNEQFF TGCGCCAGCAGCTTAGGGGCTATCTCCTACAATGAGCAGTTCTTC
TRBJ2-2 TRBV7-9 once NA CASSLASGTGELFF TGTGCCAGCAGCTTAGCCAGTGGCACCGGGGAGCTGTTTTTT
TRBJ2-1 TRBV9 once TRBD2 CASSVGGTSNEQFF TGTGCCAGCAGCGTAGGAGGGACTAGCAATGAGCAGTTCTTC
TRBJ1-3 TRBV6-6 NA TRBD1 CASSYQPGTGINTIYF TGTGCCAGCAGTTACCAACCCGGGACAGGGATCAACACCATATATTTT
TRBJ2-7 TRBV7-3 NA NA CASSMGGANYEQYF TGTGCCAGCAGCATGGGGGGAGCCAACTACGAGCAGTACTTC
TRBJ2-7 TRBV7-3 NA NA CASSLKEDSYEQYF TGTGCCAGCAGCTTAAAGGAGGACTCCTACGAGCAGTACTTC
TRBJ1-5 TRBV6-1 NA NA CASVVDSGGNQPQHF TGTGCCAGCGTAGTAGATTCGGGGGGCAATCAGCCCCAGCATTTT
TRBJ1-3 TRBV5-1 NA NA CASSLEAAASGNTIYF TGCGCCAGCAGCTTGGAGGCGGCAGCCTCTGGAAACACCATATATTTT
TRBJ2-3 TRBV6-5 NA TRBD2 CASSPGTSRDTQYF TGTGCCAGCAGCCCCGGGACTAGCCGAGATACGCAGTATTTT
TRBJ2-7 TRBV18 NA NA CASSTDTSSYEQYF TGTGCCAGCTCAACGGACACGTCCTCCTACGAGCAGTACTTC